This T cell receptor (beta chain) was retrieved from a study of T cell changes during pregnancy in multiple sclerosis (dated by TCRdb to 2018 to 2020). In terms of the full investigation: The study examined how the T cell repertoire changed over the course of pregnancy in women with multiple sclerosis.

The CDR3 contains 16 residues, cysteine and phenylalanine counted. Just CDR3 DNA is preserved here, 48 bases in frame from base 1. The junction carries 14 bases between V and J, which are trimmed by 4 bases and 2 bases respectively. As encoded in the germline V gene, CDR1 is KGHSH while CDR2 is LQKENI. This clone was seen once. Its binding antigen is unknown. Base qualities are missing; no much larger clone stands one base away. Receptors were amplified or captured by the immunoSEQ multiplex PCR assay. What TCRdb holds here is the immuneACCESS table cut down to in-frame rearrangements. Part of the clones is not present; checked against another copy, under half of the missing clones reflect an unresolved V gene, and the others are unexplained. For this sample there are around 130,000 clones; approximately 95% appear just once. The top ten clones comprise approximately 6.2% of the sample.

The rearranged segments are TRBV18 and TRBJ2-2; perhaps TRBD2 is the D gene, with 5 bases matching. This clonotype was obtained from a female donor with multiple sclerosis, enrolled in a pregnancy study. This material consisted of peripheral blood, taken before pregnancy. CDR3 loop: CASSQVSTGNTGELFF. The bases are TGTGCCAGCTCACAGGTCTCTACGGGAAACACCGGGGAGCTGTTTTTT.